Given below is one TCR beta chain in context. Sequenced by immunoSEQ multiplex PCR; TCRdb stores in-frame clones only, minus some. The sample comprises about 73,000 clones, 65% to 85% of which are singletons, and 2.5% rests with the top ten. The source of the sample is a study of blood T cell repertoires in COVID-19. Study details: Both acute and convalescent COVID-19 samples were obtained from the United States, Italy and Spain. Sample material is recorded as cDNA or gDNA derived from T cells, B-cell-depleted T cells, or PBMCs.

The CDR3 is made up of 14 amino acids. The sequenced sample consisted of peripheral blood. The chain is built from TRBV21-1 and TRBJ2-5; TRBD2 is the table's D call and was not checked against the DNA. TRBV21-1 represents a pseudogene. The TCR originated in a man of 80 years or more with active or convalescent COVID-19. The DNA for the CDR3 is TGTGCCAGCAGCACCTACGGGAAACAAGAGACCCAGTACTTC. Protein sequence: CASSTYGKQETQYF.